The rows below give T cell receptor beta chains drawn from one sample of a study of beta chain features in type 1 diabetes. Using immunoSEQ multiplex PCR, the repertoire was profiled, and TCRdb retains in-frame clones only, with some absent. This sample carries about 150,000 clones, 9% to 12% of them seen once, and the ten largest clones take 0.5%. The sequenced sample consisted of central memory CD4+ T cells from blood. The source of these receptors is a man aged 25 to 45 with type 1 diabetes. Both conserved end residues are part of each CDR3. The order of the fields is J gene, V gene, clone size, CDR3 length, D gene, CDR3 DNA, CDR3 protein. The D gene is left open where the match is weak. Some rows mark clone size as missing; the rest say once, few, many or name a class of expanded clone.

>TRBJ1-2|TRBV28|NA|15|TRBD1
TGTGCCAGCCGCAATCCCGGGACAGCAGGCTATGGCTACACCTTC
CASRNPGTAGYGYTF
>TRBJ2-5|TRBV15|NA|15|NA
TGTGCCACCAGCAGAGACAACGGGGTTTGGGAGACCCAGTACTTC
CATSRDNGVWETQYF
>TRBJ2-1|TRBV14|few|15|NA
TGTGCCAGCAGCCAAGATCGCCAGGTATACAATGAGCAGTTCTTC
CASSQDRQVYNEQFF
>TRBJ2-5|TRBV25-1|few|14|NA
TGTGCCAGCAGTGATCGACCAGCCGGGGAGACCCAGTACTTC
CASSDRPAGETQYF
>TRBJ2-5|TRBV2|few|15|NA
TGTGCCAGCAGTGAAGCGCGAAGCCAGGGAGAGACCCAGTACTTC
CASSEARSQGETQYF
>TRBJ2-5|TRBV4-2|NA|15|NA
TGTGCCAGCAGCCAAGGTGGCGGGGTGGAGGAGACCCAGTACTTC
CASSQGGGVEETQYF
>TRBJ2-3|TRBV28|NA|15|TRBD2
TGTGCCAGCAGTTTCTTGGGGGGGGGCACAGATACGCAGTATTTT
CASSFLGGGTDTQYF
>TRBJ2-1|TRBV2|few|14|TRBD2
TGTGCCAGCAGCATAGGACTAGCGGAAGAAGAGCAGTTCTTC
CASSIGLAEEEQFF
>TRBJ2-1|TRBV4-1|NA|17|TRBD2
TGCGCCAGCAGCCTGCAAGAAGGTAGCGGGGCCTTCAATGAGCAGTTCTTC
CASSLQEGSGAFNEQFF
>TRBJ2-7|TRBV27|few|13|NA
TGTGCCAGCAGTTCCGGGACTCTTCCCGAGCAGTACTTC
CASSSGTLPEQYF
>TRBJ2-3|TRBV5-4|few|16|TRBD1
TGTGCCAGCAGCTTTTCGGACAGGGTGTGGGCAGATACGCAGTATTTT
CASSFSDRVWADTQYF
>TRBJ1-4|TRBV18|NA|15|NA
TGTGCCAGCTCACCAGACCGGACATCGGGTCGAAAACTGTTTTTT
CASSPDRTSGRKLFF
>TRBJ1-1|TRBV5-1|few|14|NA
TGCGCCAGCAGCTTGAGCAGGTTGAACACTGAAGCTTTCTTT
CASSLSRLNTEAFF
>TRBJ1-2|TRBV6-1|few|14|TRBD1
TGTGCCAGCAGTCAAGCAGGGGGCTATTATGGCTACACCTTC
CASSQAGGYYGYTF
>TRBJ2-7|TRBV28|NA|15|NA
TGTGCCAGCAGTTTCAGCTCTAGGAGCTCCTACGAGCAGTACTTC
CASSFSSRSSYEQYF